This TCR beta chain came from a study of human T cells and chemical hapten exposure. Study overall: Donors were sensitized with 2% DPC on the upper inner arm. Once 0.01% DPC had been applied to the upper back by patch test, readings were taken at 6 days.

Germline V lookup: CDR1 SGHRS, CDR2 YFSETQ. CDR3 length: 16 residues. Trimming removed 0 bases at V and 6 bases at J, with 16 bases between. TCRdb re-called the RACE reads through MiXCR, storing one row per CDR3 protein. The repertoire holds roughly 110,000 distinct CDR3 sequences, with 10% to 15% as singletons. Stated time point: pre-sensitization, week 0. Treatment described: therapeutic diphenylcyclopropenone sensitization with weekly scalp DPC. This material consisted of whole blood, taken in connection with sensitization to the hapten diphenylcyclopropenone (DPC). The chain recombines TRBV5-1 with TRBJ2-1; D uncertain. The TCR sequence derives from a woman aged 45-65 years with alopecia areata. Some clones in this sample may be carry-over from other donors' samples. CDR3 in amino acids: CASSLDPGGAGNEQFF. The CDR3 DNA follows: TGCGCCAGCAGCTTGGATCCAGGCGGCGCAGGCAATGAGCAGTTCTTC.